The rows below give T cell receptor beta chains drawn from one sample of a study of blood T cell repertoires in COVID-19. Measured with immunoSEQ multiplex PCR; TCRdb has only the in-frame clones, and not every one. The data contain under 200,000 clones, 80% to 90% of them singletons. Sequencing used peripheral blood. These TCRs come from a woman aged 80 or over with acute or convalescent COVID-19. The CDR3 runs from the conserved cysteine through the conserved F or W. D genes are given only for firm matches. Expanded clones are given a class, and other clones once, few, many or no size at all.

TRBD2 | NA | TRBJ2-2 | TRBV7-2 | CASSFFRGGSTGELFF | TGTGCCAGCAGCTTCTTCCGGGGGGGAAGTACCGGGGAGCTGTTTTTT
TRBD1 | NA | TRBJ1-1 | TRBV5-6 | CASSLGQGFDTEVFF | TGTGCCAGCAGCTTGGGACAGGGTTTCGACACTGAAGTTTTCTTT
NA | NA | TRBJ1-1 | TRBV5-8 | CASSFRGTEAFF | TGTGCCAGCAGCTTCCGAGGGACTGAAGCTTTCTTT
TRBD1 | NA | TRBJ2-1 | TRBV6-1 | CASSEFWDRVFNEQFF | TGTGCCAGCAGTGAATTCTGGGACAGGGTTTTCAATGAGCAGTTCTTC
TRBD2 | NA | TRBJ2-5 | TRBV4-3 | CASSKGLAGGQETQYF | TGCGCCAGCAGCAAGGGACTAGCGGGGGGCCAGGAGACCCAGTACTTC
NA | NA | TRBJ2-5 | TRBV5-1 | CASTSAGGTAETQYF | TGCGCCAGCACCTCAGCGGGTGGGACCGCGGAGACCCAGTACTTC
TRBD1 | once | TRBJ2-1 | TRBV5-1 | CASSLGTGGREQFF | TGCGCCAGCAGCTTGGGGACAGGGGGGCGTGAGCAGTTCTTC
TRBD1 | NA | TRBJ1-1 | TRBV2 | CAGLGSQGRTEAFF | TGTGCCGGATTAGGTTCACAGGGGAGGACTGAAGCTTTCTTT
NA | NA | TRBJ1-5 | TRBV19 | CASSIQANQPQHF | TGTGCCAGTAGTATCCAGGCCAATCAGCCCCAGCATTTT
TRBD1 | NA | TRBJ1-4 | TRBV9 | CASSAGTVNEKLFF | TGTGCCAGCAGCGCGGGGACAGTTAATGAAAAACTGTTTTTT
NA | few | TRBJ2-3 | TRBV2 | CASSLTDTQYF | TGTGCCAGCAGCCTCACAGATACGCAGTATTTT
NA | NA | TRBJ1-1 | TRBV9 | CASSVGWGVSTEAFF | TGTGCCAGCAGCGTAGGGTGGGGGGTAAGCACTGAAGCTTTCTTT
NA | NA | TRBJ2-5 | TRBV27 | CASSLSRLGAQYF | TGTGCCAGCAGTTTATCTAGGTTAGGGGCCCAGTACTTC
TRBD2 | once | TRBJ2-1 | TRBV7-9 | CASSLDTSGSSYNEQFF | TGTGCCAGCAGCTTAGATACTAGCGGCAGCTCCTACAATGAGCAGTTCTTC
NA | once | TRBJ1-1 | TRBV6-2/TRBV6-3 | CASSYPLRGTEAFF | TGTGCCAGCAGTTACCCCCTCCGAGGCACTGAAGCTTTCTTT
TRBD1 | NA | TRBJ1-2 | TRBV4-3 | CASSQVLGTGVGYTF | TGCGCCAGCAGCCAGGTACTCGGGACAGGCGTGGGCTACACCTTC